A selection of T cell receptor beta chains follows, all from one sample in a study of blood T cell repertoires in COVID-19. TCRdb's table, derived via immunoSEQ multiplex PCR, lists solely in-frame clones and lacks some. Of roughly 200,000 clones listed, 85% to 95% are singletons. The sample taken for sequencing was peripheral blood. All receptors come from a man aged 25-45 years with COVID-19, enrolled during active disease. CDR3s include the opening cysteine and the closing phenylalanine or tryptophan. Fields, in order: clone size, V gene, D gene, J gene, CDR3 protein, CDR3 DNA. A D gene is named only where the DNA matches it firmly. Where a row states a size, it is once, few, many or the class of an expanded clone; other rows omit it.

once,TRBV18,TRBD2,TRBJ2-3,CASSPTRGSGGATDTQYF,TGTGCCAGCTCACCAACCCGGGGTAGCGGGGGGGCCACAGATACGCAGTATTTT
-,TRBV7-3,-,TRBJ2-1,CASSPTGEGNEQFF,TGTGCCAGCAGCCCGACAGGGGAGGGTAATGAGCAGTTCTTC
-,TRBV9,-,TRBJ2-3,CASSVAAPRPGGTSTDTQYF,TGTGCCAGCAGCGTAGCTGCTCCTCGACCCGGGGGAACTAGCACAGATACGCAGTATTTT
once,TRBV19,TRBD1,TRBJ1-2,CASSRGTGGGNYGYTF,TGTGCCAGTAGTAGAGGGACAGGGGGCGGGAACTATGGCTACACCTTC
-,TRBV5-6,-,TRBJ1-5,CASSLSGGGQPQHF,TGTGCCAGCAGCTTAAGTGGGGGGGGTCAGCCCCAGCATTTT
-,TRBV19,-,TRBJ2-7,CASSSLGADYYEQYF,TGTGCCAGTAGTTCCCTTGGGGCAGATTACTACGAGCAGTACTTC
-,TRBV14,-,TRBJ1-5,CASSSHNNQPQHF,TGTGCCAGCAGCTCCCACAACAATCAGCCCCAGCATTTT
-,TRBV29-1,-,TRBJ1-1,CSVELGATEAFF,TGCAGCGTTGAATTGGGGGCCACTGAAGCTTTCTTT
-,TRBV27,TRBD1,TRBJ2-1,CASSFRGLGWIF,TGTGCCAGCAGTTTCAGGGGGCTAGGGTGGATCTTC
-,TRBV5-6,TRBD1,TRBJ1-3,CASSWGTGRNTIYF,TGTGCCAGCAGCTGGGGGACAGGGAGGAACACCATATATTTT
-,TRBV6-4,TRBD1,TRBJ1-5,CASTQGKGQAVNQPQHF,TGTGCCAGCACTCAGGGGAAAGGACAGGCGGTTAATCAGCCCCAGCATTTT
-,TRBV2,TRBD1,TRBJ2-3,CASRESAPGQGVVDTQYF,TGTGCCAGCAGAGAATCAGCTCCGGGACAGGGGGTAGTGGATACGCAGTATTTT
once,TRBV5-1,-,TRBJ2-5,CASTNEVLQETQYF,TGCGCCAGCACCAACGAGGTGCTTCAAGAGACCCAGTACTTC
-,TRBV9,-,TRBJ1-2,CASSVGLGAGYTF,TGTGCCAGCAGCGTTGGGTTAGGGGCAGGCTACACCTTC
-,TRBV6-1,TRBD1,TRBJ2-5,CASSEWTGRETQYF,TGTGCCAGCAGTGAATGGACAGGGCGAGAGACCCAGTACTTC
once,TRBV2,TRBD2,TRBJ2-5,CASRGLAGWGTQYF,TGTGCCAGCAGGGGACTAGCGGGCTGGGGGACCCAGTACTTC
-,TRBV6-5,TRBD1,TRBJ1-1,CASSYATGMNTEAFF,TGTGCCAGCAGTTACGCGACAGGGATGAACACTGAAGCTTTCTTT
-,TRBV2,TRBD1,TRBJ1-4,CASSAQGGGLFF,TGTGCCAGCAGTGCACAGGGGGGAGGACTGTTTTTT
-,TRBV6-6,-,TRBJ1-2,CASTANKGTPSKGYTF,TGTGCCAGCACCGCTAATAAGGGGACTCCCTCGAAAGGCTACACCTTC
-,TRBV5-1,-,TRBJ2-4,CASSLVEGNIQYF,TGCGCCAGCAGCTTGGTGGAGGGAAACATTCAGTACTTC
-,TRBV7-2,-,TRBJ2-7,CASSLAPSYSYEQYF,TGTGCCAGCAGCTTAGCACCTAGTTACTCCTACGAGCAGTACTTC
-,TRBV25-1,-,TRBJ1-5,CASNQGNQPQHF,TGTGCCAGCAATCAGGGTAATCAGCCCCAGCATTTT
-,TRBV4-1,-,TRBJ1-2,CASSQFTNYGYTF,TGCGCCAGCAGCCAATTTACTAACTATGGCTACACCTTC
-,TRBV6-5,-,TRBJ1-2,CASSNTGYGYTF,TGTGCCAGCAGTAACACGGGCTATGGCTACACCTTC
-,TRBV5-1,TRBD2,TRBJ2-3,CASSPLAGVTDTQYF,TGCGCCAGCAGCCCCTTAGCGGGGGTAACAGATACGCAGTATTTT
-,TRBV18,-,TRBJ1-6,CASSPNQGRNSPLHF,TGTGCCAGCTCACCAAACCAGGGTCGGAATTCACCCCTCCACTTT
-,TRBV10-3,-,TRBJ1-5,CAISGEGNQPQHF,TGTGCCATCAGCGGAGAGGGCAATCAGCCCCAGCATTTT
-,TRBV6-5,TRBD1,TRBJ1-6,CASNRDRLNSPLHF,TGTGCCAGCAACCGGGACAGGTTAAATTCACCCCTCCACTTT
-,TRBV11-3,-,TRBJ2-7,CASSLEGPRTASYEQYF,TGTGCCAGCAGCTTAGAGGGCCCCCGAACGGCATCCTACGAGCAGTACTTC
once,TRBV6-6,TRBD2,TRBJ2-2,CATWASGGTGELFF,TGTGCCACCTGGGCTAGCGGGGGCACCGGGGAGCTGTTTTTT
-,TRBV6-6,-,TRBJ1-5,CASSPKDFYSNQPQHF,TGTGCCAGCAGTCCGAAGGACTTTTATAGCAATCAGCCCCAGCATTTT
-,TRBV5-1,-,TRBJ2-1,CASSLDSFGQEQFF,TGCGCCAGCAGCTTGGACTCCTTCGGACAGGAGCAGTTCTTC
-,TRBV29-1,-,TRBJ1-1,CSVERRAASTEAFF,TGCAGCGTTGAGAGGCGGGCGGCGAGCACTGAAGCTTTCTTT
once,TRBV6-5,TRBD2,TRBJ2-3,CASRLAGGIDTQYF,TGTGCCAGCAGACTAGCGGGGGGAATAGATACGCAGTATTTT
once,TRBV10-3,TRBD1,TRBJ2-3,CAISESSGGRVTADTQYF,TGTGCCATCAGTGAGTCGTCAGGGGGCCGAGTTACTGCAGATACGCAGTATTTT
-,TRBV20-1,-,TRBJ2-7,CSASFPGSYEQYF,TGCAGTGCTAGTTTCCCGGGATCCTACGAGCAGTACTTC
-,TRBV7-2,TRBD2,TRBJ2-2,CASSLEASGNTGELFF,TGTGCCAGCAGCTTAGAGGCTAGCGGGAACACCGGGGAGCTGTTTTTT
-,TRBV5-1,-,TRBJ1-2,CASSFNTGNYGYTF,TGCGCCAGCAGCTTTAATACAGGGAACTATGGCTACACCTTC
-,TRBV11-1,-,TRBJ1-1,CASSLVGEDTEAFF,TGTGCCAGCAGCTTAGTAGGGGAGGACACTGAAGCTTTCTTT
-,TRBV12-5,-,TRBJ2-7,CASGPYRRPYEQYF,TGTGCTAGTGGACCCTACAGACGCCCCTACGAGCAGTACTTC
-,TRBV6-6,TRBD1,TRBJ1-4,CASTSSGQGNEKLFF,TGTGCCAGCACAAGTTCGGGACAGGGTAATGAAAAACTGTTTTTT
-,TRBV5-6,-,TRBJ1-1,CASSLVEGTEAFF,TGTGCCAGCAGCTTGGTCGAGGGCACTGAAGCTTTCTTT